A selection of T cell receptor beta chains follows, all from one sample in a study of blood T cell repertoires in COVID-19. TCRdb's copy holds only in-frame clones and misses some; the assay was immunoSEQ multiplex PCR. Here the sample spans about 250,000 clones, around 85% being singletons. The sample consisted of peripheral blood. These receptors all come from a human donor with COVID-19, enrolled during active disease. The donor label of this sample is uncertain. Both conserved end residues are trimmed from each CDR3.

J gene,V gene,CDR3 length,CDR3 protein
TRBJ1-1,TRBV19,14,ASSKGQVGGNTEAF
TRBJ2-5,TRBV11-2,13,ASSFHTGTQETQY
TRBJ1-5,TRBV19,13,ASSIRRASNQPQH
TRBJ1-1,TRBV10-2,11,ASSEDRDTEAF
TRBJ2-5,TRBV18,12,ASSPRQGQETQY
TRBJ1-2,TRBV28,14,ASSFPGEARSWGYT
TRBJ1-5,TRBV24-1,11,ATSGTSHQPQH
TRBJ2-1,TRBV30,13,AWGRGETGYNEQF
TRBJ1-2,TRBV12-3/TRBV12-4,11,ASSLGGEVGYT
TRBJ2-1,TRBV18,11,ASSPQRSNEQF
TRBJ2-3,TRBV28,13,ASSFLQESTDTQY
TRBJ2-6,TRBV19,16,ASTSRRGFASGANVLT
TRBJ2-7,TRBV5-5,12,ASSLVGLAYEQY
TRBJ2-1,TRBV28,11,ASRAKLYNEQF
TRBJ1-2,TRBV9,13,ASSPGTGGNYGYT
TRBJ2-5,TRBV2,13,ASSVGTGLQETQY
TRBJ1-2,TRBV19,13,ASSPSGGLAYGYT